This TCR beta chain was recorded in a study of T cells after posttransplantation cyclophosphamide (dated by TCRdb to 2016 to 2017). In the study overall: The study tracked T cell repertoire reconstitution by TRB sequencing after myeloablative bone marrow transplantation using posttransplantation cyclophosphamide as GVHD prophylaxis. TRA and TRB clonality were tightly correlated in several samples, so subsequent TCR analyses focused on TRB only. Antigen receptor sequencing covered samples from roughly 40 PTCy-treated patients and approximately 15 of their related bone marrow donors. Public TRB sequences were searched against a database of over 3,500 sequences associated with responses to pathogens, tumor antigens, self-antigens and alloantigens. Blood from every one of the 30 or so PTCy patients who had 1-year posttransplant specimens underwent TRB sequencing. In 3 patients, up to roughly 3 additional blood samples taken between 2 and 5.2 years after transplant also underwent TRB sequencing, as did pretransplant blood from a handful of patients.

Genomic DNA was used for TRB sequencing, which was performed with the immunoSEQ assay at survey resolution or with the hsTCRB kit. Under the source paper's analysis protocol: Initial read processing used immunoSEQ software, and repertoire analyses used the LymphoSeq R package. Clonality was computed as 1 minus normalized Shannon entropy; Gini coefficient was also calculated for each TRB dataset. Phenotypes of unsorted samples were inferred by mapping TRB sequences from sorted subsets of the recipient or donor onto the same recipient's unsorted samples. The immuneACCESS repertoire file appears here via TCRdb, limited to in-frame rearrangements. These files lack a portion of the clones; in checked studies, under half of the deficit traces to unresolved V genes, and the cause of the others is not known. V and J calls and clone size come straight from that table; D and trimming were deduced from the DNA. For this sample, about 24,000 clones are listed, none of them singletons. The ten largest make up approximately 4.8% of the sample.

The study at large found these results: At 1-2 months, donor-recipient similarity was low but rose over the first year, and the later blood repertoires were often dominated by donor CD8+ memory clones. Across the approximately 45 patients, TRB clonality was highly associated with recipient CMV seropositivity and CMV reactivation, and diversity with PTCy was similar to that in the CNI/methotrexate controls. The TRB repertoires of T cells infiltrating skin or GI tract showed only limited overlap with the TRB repertoires of T cells in blood.

In this sample, this clone turned up many times. The clone's antigen remains unknown. No base qualities exist here, and no much larger clone lies one base off it. On the day of marrow donation, related bone marrow donors gave peripheral blood samples. Peripheral blood and bone marrow mononuclear cells were isolated by Ficoll-Hypaque density centrifugation and cryopreserved. This TCR was recovered from a woman aged 50 to 60 in good health, CMV-negative, and a related stem cell transplant donor. The source material was PBMCs.

The DNA sequence is TGTGCCAGCAGCTTACAGGGGTACGAGCAGTACTTC. It is translated as CASSLQGYEQYF. Recombination connected TRBV7-9 to TRBJ2-7, with a tentative D gene TRBD1 over 6 matching bases. Inclusive of the bounding cysteine and phenylalanine, the CDR3 is 12 residues long. Only the CDR3 part of the read is kept: 36 bases, read in frame from the first base. The junction carries 6 bases between V and J, which are trimmed by 2 bases and 4 bases respectively. CDR1 and CDR2 were assigned from the germline V gene (reference sequence) as SEHNR and FQNEAQ.